This TCR beta chain was profiled in a study of CD8 T cells in seronegative destructive rheumatoid arthritis (dated by TCRdb to 2020 to 2021). Broadly, across the study: At the time of sampling, seven of the eight CND-RA patients were on biological drugs. Rather than undergoing new sequencing, the seropositive RA, seronegative RA and healthy control comparison cohorts were drawn from an earlier published TCRbeta dataset. Peripheral CD8+ TCRbeta repertoires of CCP-negative destructive rheumatoid arthritis (CND-RA) patients were compared with newly diagnosed seropositive RA, seronegative RA and healthy controls.

CND-RA patients were negative for the clinical CCP2 antibody test, and joint destruction progressed despite active therapy. Every CND-RA patient showed typical joint destruction in the wrists and ankles and had failed conventional anti-rheumatic therapy. CND-RA patients were sampled not at diagnosis but after long disease histories, which in several cases spanned decades. Each patient provided roughly 49 millilitres of EDTA-anticoagulated peripheral blood. Ficoll-Paque PLUS density gradient separation was used to isolate peripheral blood mononuclear cells. CD8+ cells were isolated from fresh or cryopreserved PBMCs by AutoMACS magnetic bead positive selection, with purity checked by flow cytometry. Genomic DNA was extracted with Nucleospin Tissue or Tissue XS kits and quantified on a Qubit 2.0 fluorometer. Following the manufacturer's instructions, genomic DNA from CD8+ cells served as the input for TCRbeta sequencing. A genomics technology centre in Finland performed the TCRbeta sequencing with the immunoSEQ assay. In the paper's pipeline: The clonotype tables produced by the immunoSEQ preprocessing pipeline were converted into VDJtools format, and any non-productive clonotypes were filtered out. Samples below 10,000 reads were excluded and the rest subsampled to 10,000 reads; most of the eight CND-RA samples passed. Using the VDJtools CalcDiversityStats function on data subsampled to 10,000 reads, the Shannon-Wiener, Simpson and clonality indices were calculated. To infer antigen specificity, non-singleton TCRbeta clonotypes were hard-matched against VDJdb, with no mismatches permitted. Clusters with potentially shared antigen targets were formed by grouping CDR3 sequences that differed by one amino acid (Hamming distance 1). Group enrichment of public clonotypes was tested with one-sided Fisher's exact tests after groups were resampled to six samples, with the procedure repeated ten times. Entries here come from immuneACCESS through TCRdb and include only in-frame sequences with V and J called. Some clones fail to appear in such tables; in the studies checked, an unresolved V gene covers under half of the shortfall, and the cause of the remainder is unknown. That table supplies the V and J calls and clone size; D and trimming were determined from the DNA. The sample has fewer than 5,000 clones on record, 72% of them singletons. 36% of the sample comes from the top ten.

Worth noting for this clone: No antigen is known for it. Base quality data are lacking; no much larger clone is found one base away.

Summary of the overall study and its limitations: Once age was adjusted for, the CD8+ TCRbeta repertoires of CND-RA patients appeared less diverse and more clonal than the repertoires of other RA subtypes. CND-RA patients appeared to carry a distinct set of enriched public clonotypes, which the authors read as support for a separate disease subset. CND-RA repertoires showed more CMV-reactive and fewer influenza A-reactive CD8+ TCRbeta sequences than controls and other RA subtypes. The small size of the CND-RA cohort was acknowledged as a study limitation. Because no diagnostic samples were available, the TCR repertoire differences may partly reflect poor disease control over the years rather than being present at onset. Across the 90,000 to 150,000 clonotypes tested, no public clonotype enrichment remained significant after Benjamini-Hochberg correction.

The clonotype was recovered from a woman aged 50-70 years with seronegative destructive rheumatoid arthritis. Sample: CD8+ T cells from blood.

The CDR3 sequence is CASRRDRGRTDTQYF. The nucleotides are TGTGCCAGCAGACGGGACAGGGGGCGGACAGATACGCAGTATTTT. The chain couples TRBV11-2 to TRBJ2-3; TRBD1 aligns with 12 central bases. The CDR3 goes from the cysteine to the phenylalanine over 15 residues. Of the read, only the CDR3 DNA is kept; its 45 bases are in frame from base 1. V ends up 6 bases short and J 3 bases short, with an unmatched junction base count of 4. Reading the germline V gene gives CDR1 SGHAT and CDR2 FQNNGV.